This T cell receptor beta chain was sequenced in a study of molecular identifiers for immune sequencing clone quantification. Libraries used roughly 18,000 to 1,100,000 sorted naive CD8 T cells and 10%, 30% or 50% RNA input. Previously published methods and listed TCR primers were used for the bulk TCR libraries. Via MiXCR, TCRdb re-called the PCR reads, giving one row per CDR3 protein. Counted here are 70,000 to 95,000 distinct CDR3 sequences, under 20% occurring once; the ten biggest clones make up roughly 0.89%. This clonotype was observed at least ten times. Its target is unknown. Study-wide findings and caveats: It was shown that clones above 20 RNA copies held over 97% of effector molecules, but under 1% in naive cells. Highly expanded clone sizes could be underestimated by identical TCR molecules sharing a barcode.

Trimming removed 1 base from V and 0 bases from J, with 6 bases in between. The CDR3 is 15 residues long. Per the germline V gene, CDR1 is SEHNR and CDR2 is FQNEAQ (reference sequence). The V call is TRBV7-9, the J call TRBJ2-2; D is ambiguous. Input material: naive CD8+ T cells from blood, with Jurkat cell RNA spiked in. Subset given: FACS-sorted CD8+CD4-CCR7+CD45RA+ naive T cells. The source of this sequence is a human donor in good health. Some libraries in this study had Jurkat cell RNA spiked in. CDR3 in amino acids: CASSLGLANTGELFF. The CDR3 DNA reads TGTGCCAGCAGCTTAGGTCTAGCGAACACCGGGGAGCTGTTTTTT.